The sequence of this T cell receptor (beta chain) was determined in a study of control samples from healthy donors and cancer patients. V dropped 5 bases and J dropped 1; count of bases not matched to a gene: 1. The CDR3 runs to 14 residues. Germline assignment: CDR1 LNHDA and CDR2 SQIVND (reference sequence). The table came from immunoSEQ multiplex PCR; TCRdb's copy has only in-frame clones and leaves some out. The sample lists about 140,000 clones; roughly 89% were seen once. The chain has TRBV19 and TRBJ2-3; TRBD2 agrees at 9 bases. The sample was blood. The sequence came from a man aged 25 to 40 in good health. The chain's CDR3 is CASSRLAGTDTQYF. Here the CDR3 DNA reads TGTGCCAGTAGTCGACTAGCGGGCACAGATACGCAGTATTTT.